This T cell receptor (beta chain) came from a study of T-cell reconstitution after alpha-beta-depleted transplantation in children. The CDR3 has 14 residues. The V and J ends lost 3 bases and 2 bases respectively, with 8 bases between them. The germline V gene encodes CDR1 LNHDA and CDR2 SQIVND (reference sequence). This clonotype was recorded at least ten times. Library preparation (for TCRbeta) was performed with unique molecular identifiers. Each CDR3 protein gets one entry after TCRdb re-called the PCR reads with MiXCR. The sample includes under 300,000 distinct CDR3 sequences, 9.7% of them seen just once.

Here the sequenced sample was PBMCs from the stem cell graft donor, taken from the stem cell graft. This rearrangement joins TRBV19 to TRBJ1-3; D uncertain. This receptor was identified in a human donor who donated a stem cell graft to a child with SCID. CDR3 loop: CASSMNLAGNTIYF. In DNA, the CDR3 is TGTGCCAGTAGTATGAATTTGGCTGGAAACACCATATATTTT.